The 12 T cell receptor beta chains in this list originate from one sample, sequenced in a study of shared clonotypes between healthy human individuals. Profiling relied on immunoSEQ multiplex PCR, and the TCRdb table lists in-frame clones only, not all of them. Among some 510,000 clones listed, 70% to 80% were seen once. Source material: PBMCs. These receptors were obtained from a woman aged 40-49 years in good health. Some clones in this sample may be carry-over from other donors' samples.

Comment on this clone: Other DNA sequences in this specimen translate into the identical CDR3. The J gene is TRBJ1-2, the V gene TRBV30; D gene uncertain. The CDR3 has 11 amino acids. Germline lookup yields CDR1 GTSNPN and CDR2 SVGIG (reference sequence). V lost 0 bases to trimming and J lost 7 bases, with 6 bases between them. The CDR3 loop reads CAWSVGGGYTF. For the CDR3, the DNA is TGTGCCTGGAGTGTAGGTGGTGGCTACACCTTC.

The chain has TRBV5-1 and TRBJ1-1, with D tentatively TRBD1 (6 bases). The V gene's germline CDR1 is SGHRS and CDR2 YFSETQ. The germline V and J ends were trimmed by 3 bases and 1 base, with 19 bases remaining between them. This CDR3 has 17 amino acids. As DNA, the CDR3 is TGCGCCAGCAGCTGGACACCCGGGACACCAGAGAACACTGAAGCTTTCTTT. Translating it yields CASSWTPGTPENTEAFF. The whole variable domain, filled in from reference TRBV5-1 and TRBJ1-1, reads KAGVTQTPRYLIKTRGQQVTLSCSPISGHRSVSWYQQTPGQGLQFLFEYFSETQRNKGNFPGRFSGRQFSNSRSEMNVSTLELGDSALYLCASSWTPGTPENTEAFFGQGTRLTVV.

The chain uses TRBV18 and TRBJ2-1; D tentatively reads TRBD1 or TRBD2 (6 bases each). The CDR3 consists of 15 residues. Trimming left V 0 bases short and J 4 bases short, with 10 bases between. Per germline, CDR1 KGHSH and CDR2 LQKENI. CDR3 in amino acids: CASSPPRGGYNEQFF. DNA for the CDR3: TGTGCCAGCTCACCACCGAGAGGGGGGTACAATGAGCAGTTCTTC.

The sample holds a few counts of this clone. The chain combines TRBV7-6 with TRBJ2-7, with D perhaps matching TRBD1 (6 bases). The CDR3 has 17 residues. Germline CDR1 SGHVS, CDR2 FNYEAQ. Between the trimmed V and J ends, which lost 4 bases and 0 bases, there was a span of 19 bases. The CDR3 region is CASSSADRLLLSYEQYF. The CDR3 DNA sequence: TGTGCCAGCAGCTCCGCAGACAGGCTCCTACTCTCCTACGAGCAGTACTTC.

Turning to this clone: The sample has other DNA sequences that encode this CDR3 too. This sequence joins TRBV9 and TRBJ2-3; tentative D call: TRBD1 (5 bases). CDR1 is SGDLS, CDR2 YYNGEE, per germline. This CDR3 has 14 residues. The germline V and J ends were trimmed by 1 base and 3 bases, with 9 bases remaining between them. The CDR3 nucleotides are TGTGCCAGCAGCGTACAGGGAAGTACAGATACGCAGTATTTT. This translates into CASSVQGSTDTQYF. Supplemented by reference TRBV9 and TRBJ2-3, the full variable domain reads DSGVTQTPKHLITATGQRVTLRCSPRSGDLSVYWYQQSLDQGLQFLIQYYNGEERAKGNILERFSAQQFPDLHSELNLSSLELGDSALYFCASSVQGSTDTQYFGPGTRLTVL.

The rearrangement joins TRBV2 to TRBJ2-5; D ambiguous. The V and J ends lost 3 bases and 3 bases respectively, with 8 bases between them. This CDR3 region has 13 residues. Germline lookup yields CDR1 SNHLY and CDR2 FYNNEI. The CDR3 region has the DNA TGTGCCAGCAGTGACGCAGCCAAAGAGACCCAGTACTTC. This codes for CASSDAAKETQYF.

The V gene is TRBV10-3, the J gene TRBJ1-5; a weak D match, TRBD1 (5 bases). Germline V gene lookup returns CDR1 ENHRY and CDR2 SYGVKD. The V and J ends lost 5 bases and 7 bases respectively, with 18 bases between them. The CDR3 runs 15 residues. CDR3 sequence: CAISNPGWGDQPQHF. The CDR3 DNA follows: TGTGCCATCAGTAACCCAGGGTGGGGGGACCAGCCCCAGCATTTT.

V gene TRBV6-4 combines with J gene TRBJ1-2; 8 bases are shared with TRBD1. CDR3 length: 13 residues. Looked up from germline, CDR1 is MRHNA and CDR2 is SNTAGT. With 5 bases clipped from V and 6 bases from J, the junction kept 5 bases outside the gene matches. The CDR3: CASSTTGEDGYTF. The CDR3 DNA is TGTGCCAGCAGTACGACAGGGGAGGATGGCTACACCTTC.

This clone occurred many times. V gene TRBV27 combines with J gene TRBJ1-2; possibly TRBD1 for D (5 bases). With 2 bases removed from V and 4 bases from J, the gap between germline ends came to 11 bases. CDR1 is MNHEY and CDR2 is SMNVEV in the germline V gene (reference sequence). The CDR3 consists of 14 residues. Here the CDR3 reads CASSLAGRAYGYTF. CDR3 in DNA: TGTGCCAGCAGTTTAGCGGGACGGGCCTATGGCTACACCTTC.

V gene TRBV2 combines with J gene TRBJ2-7; tentatively, D is TRBD2 (6 bases). The CDR3 sequence is 15 residues long. Germline CDR1 reads SNHLY; CDR2 reads FYNNEI. Trimming pared 10 bases from V and 1 base from J, leaving 20 bases between. The CDR3 DNA reads TGTGCCACCACCGGGGGTACCTTTCATTCCTACGAGCAGTACTTC. Its protein product is CATTGGTFHSYEQYF.

V and J are TRBV19 and TRBJ2-3; TRBD2 is a possible D gene (6 bases). V lost 3 bases, J lost 4 bases, and 14 bases lay in between. CDR3 length: 15 residues. CDR1 is LNHDA, CDR2 SQIVND, per germline (reference sequence). CDR3 DNA sequence: TGTGCCAGTAGTATTCTTGCTTGGGGGGCAGATACGCAGTATTTT. This sequence encodes CASSILAWGADTQYF.

The rearrangement uses TRBV6-5 and TRBJ2-2; tentatively, D is TRBD2 (5 bases). Germline V gives CDR1 MNHEY, CDR2 SVGAGI. Trimming left V 0 bases short and J 8 bases short, with 7 bases between. The CDR3 runs to 13 residues. The CDR3 DNA reads as TGTGCCAGCAGTTACTCAGCGGAGGGGGAGCTGTTTTTT. Its protein product is CASSYSAEGELFF.